A single sample is the source of the 28 T cell receptor beta chains below, sequenced in a study of blood T cell repertoires in COVID-19. Using immunoSEQ multiplex PCR, the repertoire was profiled, and TCRdb retains in-frame clones only, with some absent. The sample holds some 96,000 clones, around 88% seen once. The material sequenced was peripheral blood. These receptors all stem from a human donor in a cohort sampled during active COVID-19.

This clone showed up just a few times. The chain employs TRBV3-1 (or the pseudogene TRBV3-2) and TRBJ2-1, with 12 bases aligning to TRBD1. Germline CDR1 is LGHDT and CDR2 is YNNKEL (reference sequence). The CDR3 contains 17 residues. V gave up 3 bases and J gave up 8 bases; unmatched junction bases: 11. The CDR3 nucleotides are TGTGCCAGCAGCCACGTCCAAGGGGACAGGGGGCAAGATGAGCAGTTCTTC. Translated: CASSHVQGDRGQDEQFF.

The V gene is TRBV3-1 (or the pseudogene TRBV3-2), the J gene TRBJ2-1, with 11 bases aligning to TRBD2. The ends lost 5 bases at V and 4 bases at J; junction bases unmatched: 4. This CDR3 contains 15 residues. In germline, CDR1 is LGHDT, CDR2 YNNKEL (reference sequence). CDR3 nucleotide sequence: TGTGCCAGCAGCACCCGACTAGCGGGATACAATGAGCAGTTCTTC. The encoded protein is CASSTRLAGYNEQFF.

This chain connects TRBV14 to TRBJ2-5, with 9 bases that match TRBD2. This CDR3 region has 16 residues. The V gene end was trimmed by 4 bases and the J gene end by 10 bases; junction bases not matched to a gene: 16. Looked up from germline, CDR1 is SGHDN and CDR2 is FVKESK. The CDR3 here is CASSPNRGGRAFRQYF. In DNA form, the CDR3 reads TGTGCCAGCAGCCCTAATCGGGGCGGGAGGGCCTTCCGCCAGTACTTC.

The chain employs TRBV11-3 and TRBJ2-2; 8 nucleotides align to TRBD1. The CDR3 runs to 14 residues. V was pared by 8 bases and J by 2 bases, with 4 bases of the junction left unmatched. In germline, CDR1 is SGHNT, CDR2 YENEEA. The CDR3 sequence: CASATGGNTGELFF. CDR3 sequence (DNA): TGTGCCAGCGCTACAGGGGGAAACACCGGGGAGCTGTTTTTT.

The V gene is TRBV30, the J gene TRBJ2-2; 12 nucleotides line up with TRBD2. This CDR3 contains 16 residues. Looked up from germline, CDR1 is GTSNPN and CDR2 is SVGIG (reference sequence). V shed 2 bases and J 7 bases; nucleotides not matched to a gene: 8. In nucleotides, the CDR3 is TGTGCCTGGAGTTCCAGGACTAGCGGGAATATCGGGGAGCTGTTTTTT. Its translation: CAWSSRTSGNIGELFF.

This rearrangement joins TRBV28 to TRBJ1-2; maybe TRBD1 (5 bases). V gave up 9 bases and J gave up 0 bases, with 11 bases separating them. The germline V gene encodes CDR1 MDHEN and CDR2 SYDVKM. This CDR3 contains 13 residues. The DNA for the CDR3 is TGTGCCAGTTTTGACAGTCCTAACTATGGCTACACCTTC. It yields the protein CASFDSPNYGYTF.

The chain couples TRBV27 to TRBJ2-1, with TRBD1 matching 8 bases. The junction had 3 bases not matched to a gene; V was cut back by 5 bases and J by 3 bases. Germline V lookup: CDR1 MNHEY, CDR2 SMNVEV (reference sequence). The CDR3 is 14 amino acids. CDR3 region: CASSVGTGYNEQFF. The DNA of the CDR3 is TGTGCCAGCAGTGTCGGGACAGGCTACAATGAGCAGTTCTTC.

The chain recombines TRBV24-1 with TRBJ2-5; possible D gene TRBD2, 5 bases. Germline V lookup: CDR1 KGHDR, CDR2 SFDVKD. The CDR3 is made up of 13 amino acids. Deletions cut 3 bases from V and 7 bases from J, with 11 bases between. The DNA of the CDR3 is TGTGCCACCAGTGATGAAGAGGGCGCGACCCAGTACTTC. Protein sequence: CATSDEEGATQYF.

The chain employs TRBV15 and TRBJ2-1; the match to TRBD2 covers 12 bases. CDR3 length: 18 residues. V shed 2 bases and J 5 bases; nucleotides not matched to a gene: 10. Germline CDR1 and CDR2: LNHNV and YYDKDF (reference sequence). CDR3 DNA: TGTGCCACCAGCAGAACAGTTCTGACTAGCGGGAGCAACAATGAGCAGTTCTTC. The encoded protein is CATSRTVLTSGSNNEQFF.

The genes are TRBV28 and TRBJ1-2, with D possibly TRBD1 on 6 matching bases. The CDR3 length is 18 residues. Germline loops: CDR1 MDHEN, CDR2 SYDVKM. Trimming removed 4 bases from V and 4 bases from J, with 25 bases in between. CDR3 residues: CASSSPGQWTDAFYGYTF. CDR3 bases: TGTGCCAGCAGTTCCCCCGGACAGTGGACCGATGCGTTCTATGGCTACACCTTC.

This clone was seen more than once but under ten times. V gene TRBV28 combines with J gene TRBJ1-1; D gene unclear. The V end was cut by 6 bases, the J end by 0 bases, with 14 bases between. The V gene's germline CDR1 is MDHEN and CDR2 SYDVKM. The CDR3 is 15 amino acids. The CDR3 DNA follows: TGTGCCAGCAGCCCACTTCGTGACATGAACACTGAAGCTTTCTTT. Protein product: CASSPLRDMNTEAFF. Drawing the rest from reference TRBV28 and TRBJ1-1, the complete variable domain is DVKVTQSSRYLVKRTGEKVFLECVQDMDHENMFWYRQDPGLGLRLIYFSYDVKMKEKGDIPEGYSVSREKKERFSLILESASTNQTSMYLCASSPLRDMNTEAFFGQGTRLTVV.

The gene calls are TRBV19 and TRBJ2-5; D not resolved. The CDR3 runs to 15 residues. Trimming removed 3 bases from V and 1 base from J, with 12 bases in between. The V gene's germline CDR1 is LNHDA and CDR2 SQIVND (reference sequence). This CDR3 reads CASSIGGVAQETQYF. Written as DNA, the CDR3 is TGTGCCAGTAGTATCGGCGGCGTCGCCCAAGAGACCCAGTACTTC.

A single count supports this clone. The V call is TRBV11-3, the J call TRBJ2-1, with 13 bases matching TRBD2. The CDR3 covers 18 residues. The germline gives CDR1 SGHNT, CDR2 YENEEA. J lost 1 base, V lost 5 bases, and 8 bases had no gene match. CDR3 DNA: TGTGCCAGCAGCCAACTAGCGGGAGGGCCGCTTTCCTACAATGAGCAGTTCTTC. Its translation is CASSQLAGGPLSYNEQFF.

The chain links TRBV5-1 to TRBJ2-6, with D possibly TRBD2 on 6 matching bases. The CDR3 runs to 18 residues. CDR1 and CDR2 (germline): SGHRS, YFSETQ. Trimming left V 0 bases short and J 4 bases short, with 17 bases between. CDR3 sequence reads: CASSLVLAATLGANVLTF. The CDR3 coding sequence is TGCGCCAGCAGCTTGGTGTTAGCGGCGACGTTAGGGGCCAACGTCCTGACTTTC. Based on the CDR3 plus reference TRBV5-1 and TRBJ2-6, the full variable domain is KAGVTQTPRYLIKTRGQQVTLSCSPISGHRSVSWYQQTPGQGLQFLFEYFSETQRNKGNFPGRFSGRQFSNSRSEMNVSTLELGDSALYLCASSLVLAATLGANVLTFGAGSRLTVL.

V is TRBV7-2 and J is TRBJ1-6; the match to TRBD1 covers 9 bases. V shed 3 bases and J 9 bases; nucleotides not matched to a gene: 6. The V gene's germline CDR1 is SGHTA and CDR2 FQGNSA. The CDR3 is 15 residues long. CDR3 sequence reads: CASSFQTGGGSPLHF. As DNA, the CDR3 is TGTGCCAGCAGCTTTCAGACAGGGGGGGGTTCACCCCTCCACTTT. Looking up the rest from reference TRBV7-2 and TRBJ1-6 gives the full variable domain: GAGVSQSPSNKVTEKGKDVELRCDPISGHTALYWYRQSLGQGLEFLIYFQGNSAPDKSGLPSDRFSAERTGGSVSTLTIQRTQQEDSAVYLCASSFQTGGGSPLHFGNGTRLTVT.

CDR3 in amino acids: CASSSLRGGPEYEQYF. CDR3 bases: TGTGCCAGCAGCTCCTTAAGGGGAGGGCCGGAGTACGAGCAGTACTTC. The chain uses TRBV5-6 and TRBJ2-7; 7 bases align to TRBD2. V dropped 3 bases and J dropped 4; count of bases not matched to a gene: 13. The germline V gene encodes CDR1 SGHDT and CDR2 YYEEEE. The CDR3 has 16 amino acids.

The rearrangement links TRBV19 to TRBJ1-5, with TRBD1 matching 8 bases. Germline CDR1 LNHDA, CDR2 SQIVND (reference sequence). The V gene end was trimmed by 5 bases and the J gene end by 2 bases; junction bases not matched to a gene: 8. The CDR3 sequence is 16 residues long. In DNA form, the CDR3 reads TGTGCCAGTAGTCGCTCACAGGGGGGTGGCAATCAGCCCCAGCATTTT. Translated: CASSRSQGGGNQPQHF.

The genes are TRBV14 and TRBJ1-1; 9 bases map to TRBD1. Germline V gene data show CDR1 as SGHDN and CDR2 as FVKESK. The ends lost 4 bases at V and 2 bases at J; junction bases unmatched: 5. The CDR3 consists of 15 residues. CDR3 nucleotide sequence: TGTGCCAGCAGCCGCCGGGACAGGGTAAACACTGAAGCTTTCTTT. Its translation is CASSRRDRVNTEAFF.

The rearrangement joins TRBV10-3 to TRBJ1-5; perhaps TRBD1 as D (5 bases). The V gene lost 2 bases and the J gene lost 4 bases, with 15 bases spanning the gap. Germline V gives CDR1 ENHRY, CDR2 SYGVKD. The CDR3 has 16 residues. This CDR3 reads CAISEAGAGGNQPQHF. The CDR3 DNA reads TGTGCCATCAGTGAGGCCGGGGCGGGGGGGAATCAGCCCCAGCATTTT.

The CDR3 nucleotides read TGTGCCAGTAGAGACAGGGGGCAACGAGGCTACACCTTC. Its translation is CASRDRGQRGYTF. The rearrangement links TRBV19 to TRBJ1-2, with 10 bases aligning to TRBD1. The CDR3 is made up of 13 amino acids. Trimming removed 6 bases from V and 8 bases from J; junction bases left unmatched: 6. Germline CDR1 and CDR2: LNHDA and SQIVND (reference sequence).

The chain has TRBV28 and TRBJ1-1; 7 nucleotides line up with TRBD1. The V segment lost 1 base and the J segment 4 bases; nucleotides outside the gene matches: 3. CDR1 is MDHEN, CDR2 SYDVKM, per germline. There are 14 residues in the CDR3. The CDR3: CASSLSTGFTEAFF. CDR3 coding DNA: TGTGCCAGCAGTTTATCGACAGGGTTCACTGAAGCTTTCTTT. Full variable domain (rest looked up from reference TRBV28 and TRBJ1-1): DVKVTQSSRYLVKRTGEKVFLECVQDMDHENMFWYRQDPGLGLRLIYFSYDVKMKEKGDIPEGYSVSREKKERFSLILESASTNQTSMYLCASSLSTGFTEAFFGQGTRLTVV.

V gene TRBV19 combines with J gene TRBJ2-7, with 8 bases that match TRBD2. There are 18 residues in the CDR3. Trimming removed 4 bases from V and 0 bases from J; junction bases left unmatched: 14. CDR1 LNHDA and CDR2 SQIVND come from the germline V gene (reference sequence). Written as DNA, the CDR3 is TGTGCCAGTAGTAGCACCTGGGTCGGGAGGGCCGCCTCCTACGAGCAGTACTTC. It yields the protein CASSSTWVGRAASYEQYF.

V gene TRBV4-1 combines with J gene TRBJ2-1; weak D call: TRBD1 (5 bases). Germline CDR1 MGHRA, CDR2 YSYEKL. This CDR3 has 14 residues. V was shortened by 6 bases and J by 8 bases, with 17 bases between the two germline ends. This CDR3 reads CASSFGQRPDEQFF. CDR3 sequence (DNA): TGCGCCAGCAGTTTCGGACAAAGGCCCGATGAGCAGTTCTTC.

Note on this clone: The identical CDR3 is also encoded by other nucleotide sequences in the sample. The chain recombines TRBV28 with TRBJ2-3; D possibly corresponds to TRBD2 (8 bases). The V gene's germline CDR1 is MDHEN and CDR2 SYDVKM. V was shortened by 7 bases and J by 2 bases, with 25 bases between the two germline ends. The CDR3 consists of 18 residues. For the CDR3, the DNA is TGTGCCAGCAACACTATAGGGGGCGGGGGGAGTTTCACAGATACGCAGTATTTT. It yields the protein CASNTIGGGGSFTDTQYF.

The V gene is TRBV28, the J gene TRBJ2-1; 16 bases match TRBD2. V was pared by 9 bases and J by 9 bases, with 2 bases of the junction left unmatched. CDR3 length: 13 residues. Germline lookup yields CDR1 MDHEN and CDR2 SYDVKM. The CDR3 spells CASGTSGRGEQFF. CDR3 bases: TGTGCCAGTGGGACTAGCGGGAGGGGTGAGCAGTTCTTC.

CDR3 bases: TGTGCCAGCAGCCAAGCGAAGGGGGCAGGTGGCTACACCTTC. This translates into CASSQAKGAGGYTF. V and J are TRBV4-2 and TRBJ1-2, with 7 bases identical to TRBD1. The V segment lost 1 base and the J segment 7 bases; nucleotides outside the gene matches: 6. In germline, CDR1 is LGHNA, CDR2 YNFKEQ. The CDR3 extends over 14 amino acids.

The chain recombines TRBV28 with TRBJ2-7; TRBD2 matches 10 bases. CDR1 and CDR2 from the germline V gene are MDHEN and SYDVKM. The CDR3 has 16 residues. V lost 5 bases, J lost 0 bases, and 7 bases stayed unmatched. The CDR3 nucleotides read TGTGCCAGCAGTCCCGCCCGGACTAGCGGCTCCTACGAGCAGTACTTC. Translation gives CASSPARTSGSYEQYF. The full variable domain, rest sourced from reference TRBV28 and TRBJ2-7, is DVKVTQSSRYLVKRTGEKVFLECVQDMDHENMFWYRQDPGLGLRLIYFSYDVKMKEKGDIPEGYSVSREKKERFSLILESASTNQTSMYLCASSPARTSGSYEQYFGPGTRLTVT.

The V call is TRBV6-4, the J call TRBJ1-4; 10 nucleotides match TRBD1. The ends lost 4 bases at V and 3 bases at J; junction bases unmatched: 2. The CDR3 has 15 residues. The germline V gene has CDR1 MRHNA and CDR2 SNTAGT. The CDR3 DNA reads as TGTGCCAGCAGTGGGACAGGGGGGCCTAATGAAAAACTGTTTTTT. Protein sequence: CASSGTGGPNEKLFF.